This T cell receptor beta chain stems from a study of CD4+ T cells in melanoma. Study outcomes and limitations: In melanoma, neoantigen-specific CD4+ T cells reportedly differed in differentiation state. CD8+ T cell, macrophage and B cell function reportedly correlated with neoantigen-specific CD4+ T cells.

Measured with immunoSEQ multiplex PCR; TCRdb has only the in-frame clones, and not every one. The data contain some 11,000 clones, roughly 62% of them seen just once; the ten biggest clones take up over 12%. V was clipped by 4 bases and J by 5 bases; unmatched bases: 10. Per the germline V gene, CDR1 is ENHRY and CDR2 is SYGVKD. The CDR3 has 17 amino acids. With respect to this clone: Its target is unknown.

The TCR comes from a human donor with melanoma. This chain connects TRBV10-3 to TRBJ2-7, with 14 bases matching TRBD2. The sequenced sample was cells from a culture (not recorded whether cultured in vitro). In DNA form, the CDR3 reads TGTGCCATCAGTGCAACCGGGACTAGCGGGGGAATACACGAGCAGTACTTC. Amino acid sequence: CAISATGTSGGIHEQYF.